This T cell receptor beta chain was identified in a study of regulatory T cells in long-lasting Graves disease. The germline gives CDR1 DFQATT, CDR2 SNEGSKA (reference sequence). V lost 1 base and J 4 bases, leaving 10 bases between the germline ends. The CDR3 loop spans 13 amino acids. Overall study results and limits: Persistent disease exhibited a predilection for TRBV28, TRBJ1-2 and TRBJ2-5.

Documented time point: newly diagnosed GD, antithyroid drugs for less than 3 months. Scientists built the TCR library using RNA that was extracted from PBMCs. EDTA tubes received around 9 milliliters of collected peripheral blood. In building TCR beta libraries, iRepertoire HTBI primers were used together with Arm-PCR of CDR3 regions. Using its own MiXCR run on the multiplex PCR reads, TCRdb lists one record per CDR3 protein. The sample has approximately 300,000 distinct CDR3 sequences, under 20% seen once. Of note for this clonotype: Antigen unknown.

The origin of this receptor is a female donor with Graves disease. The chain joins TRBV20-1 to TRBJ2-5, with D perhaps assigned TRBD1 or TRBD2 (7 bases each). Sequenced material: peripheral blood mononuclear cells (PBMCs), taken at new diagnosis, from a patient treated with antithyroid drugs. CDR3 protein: CSARAGGGETQYF. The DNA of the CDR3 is TGCAGTGCTAGAGCAGGGGGGGGAGAGACCCAGTACTTC.